This T cell receptor beta chain was recorded in a study of CD8 T cells in ankylosing spondylitis. Study-wide points: Both synovial fluid and blood in reactive arthritis had previously been reported to carry some motif variants. The study looked at matched synovial fluid samples from ankylosing spondylitis patients. Disease-linked clones were reported to be significantly enriched there. Seemingly distinctive of ankylosing spondylitis blood was a TCR beta motif formed by eight highly homologous variants.

As for this clonotype: What it recognizes is unknown.

Germline values: CDR1 SGHAT, CDR2 FQNNGV. The CDR3 is made up of 16 amino acids. The junction had 11 bases not matched to a gene; V was cut back by 5 bases and J by 4 bases. Scientists made TCR beta libraries using quantitative 5'-RACE with molecular barcodes. TCRdb itself ran the 5' RACE reads through MiXCR, one entry per CDR3 protein. The data hold about 750,000 distinct CDR3 sequences, with 15% to 20% observed a single time. Sequenced: blood, either unsorted or a sorted T cell fraction (not recorded which). The receptor's source is a male donor with ankylosing spondylitis. This chain joins TRBV11-2 and TRBJ2-3, with 8 bases identical to TRBD2. The CDR3 loop reads CASSRPGTRSPDTQYF. The CDR3 DNA follows: TGTGCCAGCAGCAGGCCCGGGACTAGATCGCCAGATACGCAGTATTTT. The full variable domain, completed using reference TRBV11-2 and TRBJ2-3, is EAGVAQSPRYKIIEKRQSVAFWCNPISGHATLYWYQQILGQGPKLLIQFQNNGVVDDSQLPKDRFSAERLKGVDSTLKIQPAKLEDSAVYLCASSRPGTRSPDTQYFGPGTRLTVL.